These 7 T cell receptor beta chains share one sample of origin, sequenced in a study of OX40 agonist ivuxolimab in advanced cancers. This table comes from immunoSEQ multiplex PCR, and its TCRdb copy is limited to in-frame clones, with some not included. This repertoire shows roughly 70,000 clones, approximately 90% found once; its top ten account for 3% to 4%. This specimen was CD4+ or CD8+ T cells sorted from blood, taken in a trial of the OX40 agonist ivuxolimab. These receptors originate from an adult with an advanced solid tumor such as melanoma, head and neck, liver or kidney cancer.

The chain is built from TRBV5-4 and TRBJ2-2; TRBD1 might be the D (5 bases). Deletions cut 3 bases from V and 6 bases from J, with 15 bases between. CDR1 and CDR2 from the germline V gene are SGHNT and YYREEE (reference sequence). The CDR3 is made up of 15 amino acids. CDR3 loop: CASSSKRVQAGELFF. In DNA form, the CDR3 reads TGTGCCAGCAGCTCCAAAAGGGTACAGGCCGGGGAGCTGTTTTTT.

The rearrangement joins TRBV5-1 to TRBJ2-7; D possibly matches TRBD1 or TRBD2 (5 bases each). CDR1 is SGHRS and CDR2 is YFSETQ in the germline V gene. With 2 bases removed from V and 2 bases from J, the gap between germline ends came to 14 bases. This CDR3 region has 15 residues. The CDR3 DNA sequence: TGCGCCAGCAGCTTTTCCGGGACGGAAACCTACGAGCAGTACTTC. As protein: CASSFSGTETYEQYF.

The rearrangement uses TRBV5-4 and TRBJ2-5; D is unclear. Trimming stripped 0 bases from V and 3 bases from J, with 9 bases between. The CDR3 spans 14 residues. Germline V gives CDR1 SGHNT, CDR2 YYREEE (reference sequence). CDR3 residues: CASSLAGGKETQYF. The CDR3 DNA is TGTGCCAGCAGCTTGGCCGGCGGCAAAGAGACCCAGTACTTC.

The V and J genes are TRBV7-9 and TRBJ1-1; TRBD1 matches 8 bases. The V segment lost 5 bases and the J segment 0 bases; nucleotides outside the gene matches: 11. CDR1 and CDR2 from the germline V gene are SEHNR and FQNEAQ (reference sequence). The length of the CDR3 is 17 residues. CDR3 sequence reads: CASSLRRGPRVNTEAFF. Here the CDR3 DNA reads TGTGCCAGCAGCCTCCGCAGGGGGCCTAGGGTGAACACTGAAGCTTTCTTT.

The genes are TRBV6-5 and TRBJ2-7; the match to TRBD2 covers 8 bases. This CDR3 has 14 amino acids. Per germline, CDR1 MNHEY and CDR2 SVGAGI. The trim removed 9 bases at V and 4 bases at J, leaving 11 bases unmatched. The CDR3 loop reads CASQRAGANYEQYF. The DNA of the CDR3 is TGTGCCAGTCAGAGAGCGGGGGCTAATTACGAGCAGTACTTC.

The chain has TRBV19 and TRBJ2-4, with TRBD2 matching 10 bases. CDR3 length: 18 amino acids. The V gene end was trimmed by 3 bases and the J gene end by 3 bases; junction bases not matched to a gene: 11. Germline CDR1 is LNHDA and CDR2 is SQIVND (reference sequence). CDR3 loop: CASSIGLAGARSKNIQYF. The CDR3 DNA reads as TGTGCCAGTAGTATCGGGCTAGCGGGGGCAAGGAGCAAAAACATTCAGTACTTC.

In nucleotides, the CDR3 is TGTGCCAGCAGCTTAATGGGGGCAGGATATGGCTACACCTTC. Translating gives CASSLMGAGYGYTF. J is TRBJ1-2 and V is TRBV7-2; TRBD1 is a possible D gene (6 bases). V was pared by 2 bases and J by 5 bases, with 12 bases between. The CDR3 is made up of 14 amino acids. Germline V lookup: CDR1 SGHTA, CDR2 FQGNSA.